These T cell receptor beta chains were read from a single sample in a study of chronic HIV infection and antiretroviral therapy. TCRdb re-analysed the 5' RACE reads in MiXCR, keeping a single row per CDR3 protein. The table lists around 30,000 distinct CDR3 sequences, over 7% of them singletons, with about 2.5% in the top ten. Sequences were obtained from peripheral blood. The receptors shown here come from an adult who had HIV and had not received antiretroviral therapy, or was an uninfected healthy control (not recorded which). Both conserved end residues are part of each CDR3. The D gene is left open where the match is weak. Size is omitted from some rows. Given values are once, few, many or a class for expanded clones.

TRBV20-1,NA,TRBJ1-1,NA,CSAGTGITEAFF,TGCAGTGCAGGAACAGGGATCACTGAAGCTTTCTTT
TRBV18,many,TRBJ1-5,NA,CASSLGDSGNQPQHF,TGTGCCAGCTCACTCGGAGACAGCGGCAATCAGCCCCAGCATTTT
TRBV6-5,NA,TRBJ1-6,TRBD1,CASSPWTGFSPLHF,TGTGCCAGCAGTCCCTGGACAGGGTTTTCACCCCTCCACTTT
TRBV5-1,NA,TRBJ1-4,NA,CASSLAGANEKLFF,TGCGCCAGCAGCCTTGCGGGGGCTAACGAAAAACTGTTTTTT
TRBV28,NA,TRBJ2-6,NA,CASSFLQGFSGANVLTF,TGTGCCAGCAGTTTCTTACAGGGATTCTCTGGGGCCAACGTCCTGACTTTC
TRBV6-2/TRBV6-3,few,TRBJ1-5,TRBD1,CASSWTGTSNQPQHF,TGTGCCAGCAGTTGGACAGGGACTAGCAATCAGCCCCAGCATTTT
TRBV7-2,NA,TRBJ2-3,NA,CASSLDHRPTDTQYF,TGTGCCAGCAGCTTAGACCACAGGCCCACAGATACGCAGTATTTT
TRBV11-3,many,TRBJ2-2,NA,CASSSSTGELFF,TGTGCCAGCAGCAGTAGCACCGGGGAGCTGTTTTTT
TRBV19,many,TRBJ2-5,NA,CASSRVYQETQYF,TGTGCCAGTAGTAGGGTCTACCAAGAGACCCAGTACTTC
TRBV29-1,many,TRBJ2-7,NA,CSVARRDMTYEQYF,TGCAGCGTCGCACGTAGGGACATGACCTACGAGCAGTACTTC
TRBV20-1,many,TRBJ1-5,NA,CSARDVRTGHQPQHF,TGCAGTGCTAGAGATGTGCGAACAGGGCATCAGCCCCAGCATTTT
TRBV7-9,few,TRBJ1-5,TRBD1,CASSPRTGGAGQPQHF,TGTGCCAGCAGCCCGAGGACAGGGGGCGCCGGTCAGCCCCAGCATTTT
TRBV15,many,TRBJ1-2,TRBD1,CATSRAGGDYGYTF,TGTGCCACCAGCAGAGCAGGGGGAGACTATGGCTACACCTTC
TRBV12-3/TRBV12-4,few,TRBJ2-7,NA,CASSPLGSRVQYF,TGTGCCAGCAGCCCACTAGGCTCTCGGGTGCAGTACTTC
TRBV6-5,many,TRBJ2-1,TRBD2,CASRGLAGSYNEQFF,TGTGCCAGCAGGGGACTAGCGGGCTCCTACAATGAGCAGTTCTTC
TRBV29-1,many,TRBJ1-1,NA,CSVVSDLRGAFF,TGCAGCGTTGTCTCCGACTTGAGGGGAGCTTTCTTT
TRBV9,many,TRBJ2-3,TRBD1,CASSATGSTDTQYF,TGTGCCAGCAGCGCGACAGGGAGCACAGATACGCAGTATTTT